The 21 T cell receptor beta chains given below trace back to one sample, sequenced in a study of cytomegalovirus exposure and HLA in healthy donors. Sequencing used immunoSEQ multiplex PCR; TCRdb keeps in-frame clones, though not all of them. This table holds 190,000 or so clones, approximately 84% found once. The sample taken for sequencing was PBMCs. The source is a woman younger than 35 in good health and CMV-seropositive.

The rearrangement links TRBV27 to TRBJ1-4, with TRBD1 matching 9 bases. This CDR3 contains 13 residues. V trimming: 4 bases; J trimming: 12 bases; junction bases outside the gene matches: 6. CDR1 and CDR2 (germline): MNHEY, SMNVEV (reference sequence). The CDR3 nucleotides are TGTGCCAGCAGTTCTTGGACAGGGGAGGAACTGTTTTTT. This translates into CASSSWTGEELFF. The full variable domain, in which reference TRBV27 and TRBJ1-4 provide the parts outside the CDR3, is EAQVTQNPRYLITVTGKKLTVTCSQNMNHEYMSWYRQDPGLGLRQIYYSMNVEVTDKGDVPEGYKVSRKEKRNFPLILESPSPNQTSLYFCASSSWTGEELFFGSGTQLSVL.

The chain joins TRBV11-1 to TRBJ1-1, with 9 nucleotides matching TRBD1. CDR3 size: 15 residues. V shed 4 bases, J shed 4 bases, and the junction held 7 bases outside the gene matches. Per the germline V gene, CDR1 is SGHAT and CDR2 is FQDESV (reference sequence). CDR3 region: CASSSGTGRGTEAFF. In nucleotides, the CDR3 is TGTGCCAGCAGCTCCGGGACAGGGAGAGGCACTGAAGCTTTCTTT.

The chain recombines TRBV5-4 with TRBJ1-2; D remains unclear. From germline, CDR1 is SGHNT and CDR2 YYREEE (reference sequence). The CDR3 is 14 residues long. Trimming shortened V by 4 bases and J by 8 bases, and 18 bases separated the two germline ends. CDR3 loop: CASSQQSRTGGYTF. CDR3 nucleotide sequence: TGTGCCAGCAGCCAACAGTCTCGAACGGGGGGCTACACCTTC.

The chain links TRBV7-2 to TRBJ1-6; a weak D match, TRBD1 (5 bases). The CDR3 totals 20 residues. Trimming removed 0 bases from V and 3 bases from J, with 21 bases in between. Germline CDR1 is SGHTA and CDR2 is FQGNSA. The CDR3 here is CASSLALGVRQYFYNSPLHF. Written as DNA, the CDR3 is TGTGCCAGCAGCTTAGCGTTGGGTGTCAGACAGTATTTCTATAATTCACCCCTCCACTTT.

The V call is TRBV7-9, the J call TRBJ2-7; D might be TRBD2 (5 bases). The CDR3 runs 14 residues. V lost 5 bases to trimming and J lost 0 bases, with 11 bases between them. Germline V gene data show CDR1 as SEHNR and CDR2 as FQNEAQ (reference sequence). The CDR3 loop reads CASSGGLSSYEQYF. The CDR3 DNA sequence: TGTGCCAGCAGCGGAGGACTTTCCTCCTACGAGCAGTACTTC.

This clone has a single count. The gene calls are TRBV28 and TRBJ1-1; D is unresolved. V was cut by 6 bases and J by 4 bases, with 9 bases left in between. The CDR3 consists of 12 residues. CDR1 is MDHEN, CDR2 SYDVKM, per germline. CDR3 sequence reads: CASRRGSTEAFF. The CDR3, as DNA: TGTGCCAGCAGACGAGGGAGCACTGAAGCTTTCTTT.

This clone has a single count. V usage is TRBV4-1 and J usage is TRBJ1-6, with D perhaps matching TRBD1 (5 bases). The CDR3 length is 17 residues. Looked up from germline, CDR1 is MGHRA and CDR2 is YSYEKL. V lost 3 bases, J lost 2 bases, and 14 bases lay in between. CDR3 loop: CASSQAGLGAYNSPLHF. The CDR3 DNA sequence: TGCGCCAGCAGCCAGGCAGGGTTGGGTGCCTATAATTCACCCCTCCACTTT.

The chain joins TRBV10-2 to TRBJ1-1, with D possibly being TRBD1 (6 bases). There are 14 residues in the CDR3. V was clipped by 5 bases and J by 0 bases, with 10 bases between them. Germline CDR1 and CDR2: WSHSY and SAAADI. CDR3 protein: CASSTTGMNTEAFF. DNA for the CDR3: TGCGCCAGCAGTACAACAGGGATGAACACTGAAGCTTTCTTT.

This chain links TRBV5-6 with TRBJ1-6, with D possibly matching TRBD1 (5 bases). The CDR3 extends over 15 amino acids. Trimming cost V 4 bases and J 8 bases, with 16 bases left between them. Germline CDR1 is SGHDT and CDR2 is YYEEEE. The CDR3 DNA reads TGTGCCAGCAGCCTAACTACGGGGGGAGATTCACCCCTCCACTTT. Translation: CASSLTTGGDSPLHF.

The chain has TRBV14 and TRBJ2-5; no clear D. The V end lost 4 bases, the J end lost 0 bases, and 21 bases lay between the germline ends. Germline CDR1 and CDR2: SGHDN and FVKESK. This CDR3 comprises 18 residues. The CDR3, as DNA: TGTGCCAGCAGCCCTACGACCTGGCAGACACGCAACCAAGAGACCCAGTACTTC. Translated: CASSPTTWQTRNQETQYF.

The J gene is TRBJ1-4, the V gene TRBV29-1; the D is unclear. CDR3 length equals 12 residues. CDR1 is SQVTM, CDR2 ANQGSEA, per germline. V was trimmed by 6 bases and J by 0 bases, leaving 5 bases between them. The CDR3 DNA reads TGCAGCGTAGCTGCAACTAATGAAAAACTGTTTTTT. Its protein is CSVAATNEKLFF.

The chain couples TRBV27 to TRBJ1-2; TRBD1 matches 7 bases. The CDR3 spans 15 residues. Trimming took 7 bases from V and 2 from J; bases not matched to a gene: 10. Germline CDR1 is MNHEY and CDR2 is SMNVEV (reference sequence). Here the CDR3 reads CASNPNSQGNYGYTF. The CDR3 bases are TGTGCCAGCAACCCGAACTCACAGGGGAACTATGGCTACACCTTC.

The rearrangement links TRBV18 to TRBJ1-6; 8 bases align to TRBD1. Germline V gives CDR1 KGHSH, CDR2 LQKENI. The CDR3 consists of 17 residues. After removal of 3 bases from V and 3 bases from J, the junction contained 7 bases not matched to a gene. CDR3 nucleotide sequence: TGTGCCAGCTCACCGCAGACAGGGGCGGGCTATAATTCACCCCTCCACTTT. It is translated as CASSPQTGAGYNSPLHF. The variable domain in full, with the rest retrieved from reference TRBV18 and TRBJ1-6, is NAGVMQNPRHLVRRRGQEARLRCSPMKGHSHVYWYRQLPEEGLKFMVYLQKENIIDESGMPKERFSAEFPKEGPSILRIQQVVRGDSAAYFCASSPQTGAGYNSPLHFGNGTRLTVT.

CDR3 nucleotide sequence: TGCGCCAGCAGTGCCGTGAAGGGGGCCATGGATGAGCAGTTCTTC. This gives the protein CASSAVKGAMDEQFF. The chain recombines TRBV10-1 with TRBJ2-1, with 7 bases lining up with TRBD1. V lost 4 bases, J lost 8 bases, and 11 bases stayed unmatched. This CDR3 has 15 residues. Germline V gene data show CDR1 as WNHNN and CDR2 as SYGVQD (reference sequence).

This rearrangement joins TRBV23-1 to TRBJ1-2, with 8 bases lining up with TRBD1. TRBV23-1 falls under the ORF class, with uncertain function. This CDR3 comprises 16 residues. With V trimmed by 2 bases and J by 4 bases, 9 bases remained unmatched. CDR3 bases: TGCGCCAGCAGTCAACGGCAGGGGGCGTCCCCCTATGGCTACACCTTC. Protein: CASSQRQGASPYGYTF.

The chain recombines TRBV28 with TRBJ2-1; tentatively, D is TRBD1 (7 bases). CDR3 length: 14 residues. V was trimmed by 1 base and J by 12 bases, leaving 16 bases between them. The germline gives CDR1 MDHEN, CDR2 SYDVKM. The chain's CDR3 is CASSLLLEGARQFF. The CDR3 bases are TGTGCCAGCAGTTTATTGTTGGAGGGGGCGCGGCAGTTCTTC.

The chain couples TRBV27 to TRBJ2-3, with 15 bases lining up with TRBD2. V shed 0 bases and J 1 base; nucleotides not matched to a gene: 8. The germline V gene encodes CDR1 MNHEY and CDR2 SMNVEV (reference sequence). The CDR3 extends over 20 amino acids. CDR3 in DNA: TGTGCCAGCAGTTTATCCGGGACTAGCGGGGGGAGAATCCGCACAGATACGCAGTATTTT. It yields the protein CASSLSGTSGGRIRTDTQYF.

The rearrangement links TRBV18 to TRBJ1-4; the D is unclear. Germline V gene data show CDR1 as KGHSH and CDR2 as LQKENI. With 3 bases removed from V and 0 bases from J, the gap between germline ends came to 8 bases. The CDR3 runs to 15 residues. The CDR3 protein is CASSPRDTTNEKLFF. In DNA form, the CDR3 reads TGTGCCAGCTCACCTCGGGATACAACTAATGAAAAACTGTTTTTT. The full variable domain, completed using reference TRBV18 and TRBJ1-4, is NAGVMQNPRHLVRRRGQEARLRCSPMKGHSHVYWYRQLPEEGLKFMVYLQKENIIDESGMPKERFSAEFPKEGPSILRIQQVVRGDSAAYFCASSPRDTTNEKLFFGSGTQLSVL.

The rearrangement links TRBV5-1 to TRBJ2-7, with 8 bases matching TRBD2. Germline V lookup: CDR1 SGHRS, CDR2 YFSETQ. The CDR3 is 14 amino acids. V shed 4 bases and J 4 bases; nucleotides not matched to a gene: 7. In DNA form, the CDR3 reads TGCGCCAGCAGCCCCGGGACTAGTATGTACGAGCAGTACTTC. Translated, it gives CASSPGTSMYEQYF.

The chain employs TRBV9 and TRBJ1-2; D is perhaps TRBD1 (5 bases). Trimming left V 4 bases short and J 8 bases short, with 15 bases between. This CDR3 region has 13 residues. Germline CDR1 is SGDLS and CDR2 is YYNGEE. The CDR3 protein is CASSLTDSRGYTF. The CDR3 region has the DNA TGTGCCAGCAGCCTAACCGACAGTCGCGGCTACACCTTC.

The V call is TRBV27, the J call TRBJ1-2, with D possibly matching TRBD1 (5 bases). V dropped 5 bases and J dropped 0 bases, with 10 bases sitting between them. The CDR3 has 14 residues. CDR1 MNHEY and CDR2 SMNVEV come from the germline V gene (reference sequence). The CDR3 region is CASSPPGANYGYTF. The CDR3 nucleotides read TGTGCCAGCAGTCCCCCGGGGGCTAACTATGGCTACACCTTC.